These 20 T cell receptor beta chains share one sample of origin, sequenced in a study of vaccination effects on CD4 cells after COVID-19. Antigen-specific CD4+ T cell clonotypes were called by their expansion after viral peptide-pool culture in ViraFEST. Scientists isolated CD4+ T cells after an approximately 9-day culture period ended. Nucleocapsid antibodies were negative in the vaccine recipients, who had never had SARS-CoV-2 infection. Data came from immunoSEQ multiplex PCR; TCRdb stores just in-frame clones and leaves some out. The table has more than 20,000 clones, less than 80% seen once. Antigens for these TCRs are unknown. The source material was CD4+ T cells from PBMCs cultured with SARS-CoV-2 spike peptides, sampled before COVID-19 vaccination. All receptors come from a human donor who received a COVID-19 vaccine.

The rearrangement uses TRBV4-1 and TRBJ1-2; 9 bases are shared with TRBD1. J lost 2 bases, V lost 3 bases, and 7 bases had no gene match. CDR1 is MGHRA and CDR2 is YSYEKL in the germline V gene. The CDR3 totals 16 residues. CDR3 in amino acids: CASSHQNRGQNYGYTF. In DNA, the CDR3 is TGCGCCAGCAGCCACCAGAACAGGGGGCAAAACTATGGCTACACCTTC.

The rearrangement joins TRBV6-5 to TRBJ2-7, with TRBD1 as a possible D gene (5 bases). The V end was cut by 4 bases, the J end by 1 base, with 14 bases between. The CDR3 runs 15 residues. Germline loops: CDR1 MNHEY, CDR2 SVGAGI. CDR3 DNA sequence: TGTGCCAGCAGTTTGCAAAATAGGGGTTCCTACGAGCAGTACTTC. Its translation: CASSLQNRGSYEQYF.

CDR3 residues: CAISERPGTSGRVGELFF. The CDR3 DNA sequence: TGTGCCATCAGTGAGCGCCCCGGGACTAGCGGGAGGGTCGGGGAGCTGTTTTTT. This chain uses TRBV10-3 with TRBJ2-2; TRBD2 agrees at 16 bases. The ends lost 2 bases at V and 7 bases at J; junction bases unmatched: 7. Germline V gene sequence: CDR1 ENHRY, CDR2 SYGVKD. This CDR3 has 18 residues.

V gene TRBV5-1 combines with J gene TRBJ2-3; weak D call: TRBD1 (6 bases). The V gene lost 4 bases and the J gene lost 0 bases, with 15 bases spanning the gap. The CDR3 is 16 amino acids. Per germline, CDR1 SGHRS and CDR2 YFSETQ. The CDR3 DNA reads as TGCGCCAGCAGCCGTGCCGGGACACCTAGCACAGATACGCAGTATTTT. It is translated as CASSRAGTPSTDTQYF.

This clone occurred a few times. This chain links TRBV2 with TRBJ1-6, with D tentatively TRBD1 (5 bases). The CDR3 is made up of 16 amino acids. The V gene's germline CDR1 is SNHLY and CDR2 FYNNEI. V was cut by 5 bases and J by 4 bases, with 15 bases left in between. Here the CDR3 DNA reads TGTGCCAGCAGTCGGGACGCTCGCGTATATAATTCACCCCTCCACTTT. Translating it yields CASSRDARVYNSPLHF.

This chain connects TRBV4-1 to TRBJ2-3; 11 nucleotides line up with TRBD2. With 0 bases clipped from V and 4 bases from J, the junction kept 6 bases outside the gene matches. Germline CDR1 and CDR2: MGHRA and YSYEKL. This CDR3 spans 17 amino acids. CDR3 region: CASSQEGTSGNPDTQYF. The CDR3 bases are TGCGCCAGCAGCCAAGAGGGGACTAGCGGCAATCCAGATACGCAGTATTTT.

The gene calls are TRBV5-1 and TRBJ2-5, with D possibly TRBD2 on 7 matching bases. The CDR3 sequence is 17 residues long. Germline loops: CDR1 SGHRS, CDR2 YFSETQ. Trimming cost V 0 bases and J 5 bases, with 20 bases left between them. CDR3 protein: CASSLGLAAPRGETQYF. CDR3 nucleotides: TGCGCCAGCAGCTTGGGTCTAGCGGCCCCGAGGGGGGAGACCCAGTACTTC.

CDR3 in amino acids: CASSLDEGLGEQYF. DNA of the CDR3: TGTGCCAGCAGCTTAGACGAGGGACTGGGCGAGCAGTACTTC. The V and J genes are TRBV7-6 and TRBJ2-7; D might be TRBD2 (6 bases). Germline V gene sequence: CDR1 SGHVS, CDR2 FNYEAQ. This CDR3 contains 14 residues. V lost 1 base, J lost 6 bases, and 13 bases lay in between.

V is TRBV5-4 and J is TRBJ2-5, with D unresolved. The germline gives CDR1 SGHNT, CDR2 YYREEE (reference sequence). V lost 0 bases to trimming and J lost 5 bases, with 14 bases between them. This CDR3 spans 15 amino acids. The CDR3 region has the DNA TGTGCCAGCAGCTTGGTGGGCGGTCGTCGGGAGACCCAGTACTTC. Translation gives CASSLVGGRRETQYF.

This clone was seen once. This chain joins TRBV4-1 and TRBJ2-5; 8 nucleotides line up with TRBD1. V lost 4 bases and J lost 5; bases outside the gene matches: 6. The CDR3 spans 14 residues. CDR1 and CDR2 from the germline V gene are MGHRA and YSYEKL. This chain's CDR3 is CASSPGQGSETQYF. The CDR3 DNA sequence: TGCGCCAGCAGCCCCGGACAGGGCTCGGAGACCCAGTACTTC.

This clone showed up just once. V is TRBV29-1 and J is TRBJ2-7; D unresolved. Trimming cost V 4 bases and J 2 bases, with 15 bases left between them. The CDR3 consists of 14 residues. The germline V gene has CDR1 SQVTM and CDR2 ANQGSEA. The CDR3 bases are TGCAGCGTTGTTCGGTCGTCCGGTACCTACGAGCAGTACTTC. It encodes CSVVRSSGTYEQYF.

The gene calls are TRBV4-1 and TRBJ1-5; D not resolved. Germline CDR1 MGHRA, CDR2 YSYEKL. Trimming took 4 bases from V and 4 from J, leaving 23 bases between them. The CDR3 runs to 18 residues. The CDR3 coding sequence is TGCGCCAGCAGCCTATCCCCTCCTACGCCGTCCCAAAATCAGCCCCAGCATTTT. Protein product: CASSLSPPTPSQNQPQHF.

This chain connects TRBV7-9 to TRBJ2-5, with D unresolved. This CDR3 has 13 amino acids. The V end was cut by 5 bases, the J end by 2 bases, with 9 bases between. The germline V gene has CDR1 SEHNR and CDR2 FQNEAQ (reference sequence). In nucleotides, the CDR3 is TGTGCCAGCAGCCTCGGTATACAAGAGACCCAGTACTTC. Translated, it gives CASSLGIQETQYF.

V usage is TRBV6-5 and J usage is TRBJ2-6, with D maybe TRBD1 (5 bases). Per the germline V gene, CDR1 is MNHEY and CDR2 is SVGAGI. Trimming shortened V by 2 bases and J by 0 bases, and 5 bases separated the two germline ends. This CDR3 spans 15 amino acids. CDR3 in amino acids: CASSYRGSGANVLTF. For the CDR3, the DNA is TGTGCCAGCAGTTACAGGGGCTCTGGGGCCAACGTCCTGACTTTC.

This clone was detected only a few times. J is TRBJ1-2 and V is TRBV21-1; TRBD1 reflects the table's D call only, with no check against the DNA. TRBV21-1 is a pseudogene. The CDR3 covers 14 residues. The CDR3 region is CASSSHRVKGGYTF. The CDR3 DNA is TGTGCCAGCAGCTCACACAGGGTTAAGGGAGGCTACACCTTC.

The V and J genes are TRBV10-3 and TRBJ2-1; 8 bases agree with TRBD1. The CDR3 contains 13 residues. Germline V gives CDR1 ENHRY, CDR2 SYGVKD. J was trimmed by 9 bases and V by 5 bases; bases with no gene match: 6. The CDR3 here is CAISNGQGTEQFF. The CDR3 nucleotides are TGTGCCATCAGTAATGGACAGGGCACTGAGCAGTTCTTC.

The CDR3 sequence: CASSSSLTGKITYEQYF. In DNA form, the CDR3 reads TGTGCCAGCAGCTCGTCTTTGACAGGGAAGATAACCTACGAGCAGTACTTC. This chain links TRBV5-4 with TRBJ2-7, with 7 bases fitting TRBD1. The J segment lost 2 bases and the V segment lost 3 bases, leaving 14 bases of the junction unmatched. Germline V gene data show CDR1 as SGHNT and CDR2 as YYREEE (reference sequence). This CDR3 comprises 17 residues.

The chain is built from TRBV19 and TRBJ2-3, with D possibly matching TRBD2 (6 bases). V was trimmed by 3 bases and J by 1 base, leaving 11 bases between them. CDR3 length equals 15 residues. The germline gives CDR1 LNHDA, CDR2 SQIVND (reference sequence). The CDR3 reads CASSIRGYGTDTQYF. The DNA of the CDR3 is TGTGCCAGTAGTATCCGGGGGTACGGCACAGATACGCAGTATTTT.

In its sample, this clone was seen a few times. The chain couples TRBV5-1 to TRBJ2-2; D gene ambiguous. V was clipped by 7 bases and J by 3 bases, with 10 bases between them. Per the germline V gene, CDR1 is SGHRS and CDR2 is YFSETQ. The CDR3 spans 13 residues. The CDR3, as DNA: TGCGCCAGCGGATTTAGGGACACCGGGGAGCTGTTTTTT. Its protein product is CASGFRDTGELFF.

The chain joins TRBV5-1 to TRBJ2-1; perhaps TRBD1 as D (6 bases). This CDR3 has 14 residues. The germline CDR1 and CDR2 sequences are SGHRS and YFSETQ. Trimming stripped 2 bases from V and 6 bases from J, with 12 bases between. The CDR3 DNA is TGCGCCAGCAGCTTATCAGGGGTTGGCAATGAGCAGTTCTTC. This codes for CASSLSGVGNEQFF. Using reference TRBV5-1 and TRBJ2-1 for the parts outside the CDR3, the full variable domain is KAGVTQTPRYLIKTRGQQVTLSCSPISGHRSVSWYQQTPGQGLQFLFEYFSETQRNKGNFPGRFSGRQFSNSRSEMNVSTLELGDSALYLCASSLSGVGNEQFFGPGTRLTVL.